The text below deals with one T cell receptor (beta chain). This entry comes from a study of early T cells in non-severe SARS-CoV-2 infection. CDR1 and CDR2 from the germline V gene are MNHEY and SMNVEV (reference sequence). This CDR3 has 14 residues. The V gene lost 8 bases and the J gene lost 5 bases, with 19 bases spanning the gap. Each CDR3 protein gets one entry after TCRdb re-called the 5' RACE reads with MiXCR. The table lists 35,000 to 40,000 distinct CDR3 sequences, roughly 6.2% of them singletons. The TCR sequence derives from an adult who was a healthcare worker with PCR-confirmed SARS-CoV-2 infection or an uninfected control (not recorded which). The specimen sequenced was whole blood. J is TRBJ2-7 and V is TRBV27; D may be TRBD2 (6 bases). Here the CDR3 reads CASSTRRGGNEQYF. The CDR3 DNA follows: TGTGCCAGCTCCACAAGGCGCGGCGGGAACGAGCAGTACTTC.